These 27 T cell receptor beta chains were sequenced from one sample in a study of graft-versus-host responses after intestinal transplantation. TCRdb's table, derived via immunoSEQ multiplex PCR, lists solely in-frame clones and lacks some. The table lists tens of thousands of clones, over 80% of them singletons, with about 3.5% in the top ten. The material was PBMCs, obtained 1070 days after transplant. All receptors derive from a human patient who received an intestinal transplant, so some T cells may come from the graft donor.

The chain combines TRBV2 with TRBJ2-2; D gene uncertain. This CDR3 has 14 amino acids. V was trimmed by 3 bases and J by 6 bases, leaving 11 bases between them. Per germline, CDR1 SNHLY and CDR2 FYNNEI. CDR3 in amino acids: CASSERMTAGELFF. The CDR3 DNA reads as TGTGCCAGCAGTGAGCGGATGACTGCCGGGGAGCTGTTTTTT.

The chain recombines TRBV5-6 with TRBJ1-2; perhaps TRBD1 as D (6 bases). V was pared by 2 bases and J by 7 bases, with 15 bases between. The CDR3 is made up of 14 amino acids. The germline gives CDR1 SGHDT, CDR2 YYEEEE. In DNA form, the CDR3 reads TGTGCCAGCAGCTTCGTCGAGTTAGGGGGTGGCTACACCTTC. Translated: CASSFVELGGGYTF.

This clone is labeled medium-sized. The CDR3 ends on some other residue instead of the conserved phenylalanine or tryptophan, so this is likely a read error. The limits of the CDR3 on the DNA are not certain, so only TCRdb's listed CDR3 is given. The rearrangement links TRBV5-1 to TRBJ2-3; TRBD1 is the table's D call and was not checked against the DNA. The CDR3 extends over 9 residues, inclusive of both ends. The germline V gene has CDR1 SGHRS and CDR2 YFSETQ. The CDR3 spells CASSLERQL.

The CDR3 DNA sequence: TGTGCCACCAGCAGAGGACAGCAACCCCCCTACGAGCAGTACTTC. It specifies CATSRGQQPPYEQYF. The V call is TRBV15, the J call TRBJ2-7; tentative D call: TRBD1 (5 bases). The germline V and J ends were trimmed by 1 base and 2 bases, with 12 bases remaining between them. Germline assignment: CDR1 LNHNV and CDR2 YYDKDF (reference sequence). The CDR3 has 15 residues.

V is TRBV4-1 and J is TRBJ2-7, with 14 positions matching TRBD2. Germline CDR1 reads MGHRA; CDR2 reads YSYEKL. The CDR3 is 18 residues long. Trimming cost V 4 bases and J 6 bases; bases outside gene matches: 14. The CDR3 bases are TGCGCCAGCAGCCTGGGACTAGCGGGGGTCGATGAGAGCTGCGAGCAGTACTTC. As protein: CASSLGLAGVDESCEQYF.

The rearrangement links TRBV28 to TRBJ2-3; D unclear. Germline lookup yields CDR1 MDHEN and CDR2 SYDVKM. This CDR3 spans 13 amino acids. V was pared by 10 bases and J by 0 bases, with 11 bases between. CDR3 sequence (DNA): TGTGCCATCAATACCGGGAGCACAGATACGCAGTATTTT. Amino acids: CAINTGSTDTQYF.

In its sample, this clone was seen once. For the CDR3, the DNA is TGTGCGGTTGGGGCCAACGTCCTGACTTTC. This codes for CAVGANVLTF. The chain recombines TRBV7-6 with TRBJ2-6, with unresolved D. The CDR3 is 10 residues long. Germline assignment: CDR1 SGHVS and CDR2 FNYEAQ.

V gene TRBV5-1 combines with J gene TRBJ1-4, with TRBD1 identical over 10 bases. Unmatched junction bases numbered 5, after V lost 0 bases and J lost 0 bases. The CDR3 length is 18 residues. Per germline, CDR1 SGHRS and CDR2 YFSETQ. The CDR3 sequence is CASSLGTGGRATNEKLFF. The CDR3 bases are TGCGCCAGCAGCTTGGGGACAGGGGGAAGGGCAACTAATGAAAAACTGTTTTTT. The variable domain in full, with the rest retrieved from reference TRBV5-1 and TRBJ1-4, is KAGVTQTPRYLIKTRGQQVTLSCSPISGHRSVSWYQQTPGQGLQFLFEYFSETQRNKGNFPGRFSGRQFSNSRSEMNVSTLELGDSALYLCASSLGTGGRATNEKLFFGSGTQLSVL.

The V call is TRBV13, the J call TRBJ1-2; tentatively, D is TRBD1 (5 bases). The CDR3 covers 12 residues. Trimming stripped 5 bases from V and 6 bases from J, with 10 bases between. The germline V gene has CDR1 PRHDT and CDR2 FYEKMQ (reference sequence). For the CDR3, the DNA is TGTGCCAGCAGCACAGTCAGGGATGGCTACACCTTC. This gives the protein CASSTVRDGYTF.

This clone appeared a few times. This sequence joins TRBV18 and TRBJ2-2; 9 bases fit TRBD2. Germline CDR1 and CDR2: KGHSH and LQKENI. There are 17 residues in the CDR3. With 6 bases clipped from V and 1 base from J, the junction kept 9 bases outside the gene matches. CDR3 residues: CASSPLAGPMNTGELFF. The CDR3 DNA reads TGTGCCAGCTCCCCCCTAGCGGGACCCATGAACACCGGGGAGCTGTTTTTT.

This clone was seen once. V usage is TRBV5-6 and J usage is TRBJ2-5; 9 bases align to TRBD2. The germline CDR1 and CDR2 sequences are SGHDT and YYEEEE. V dropped 1 base and J dropped 3; count of bases not matched to a gene: 7. There are 16 residues in the CDR3. The CDR3 loop reads CASSLNILAGKETQYF. CDR3 DNA sequence: TGTGCCAGCAGCTTGAATATTCTAGCGGGGAAAGAGACCCAGTACTTC.

In its sample, this clone was seen once. CDR3 nucleotide sequence: TGTGCCAGCAGCCGCAAAGCGATCCTCTCCTACAATGAGCAGTTCTTC. Translated: CASSRKAILSYNEQFF. The chain uses TRBV27 and TRBJ2-1, with D unclear. Trimming left V 6 bases short and J 0 bases short, with 15 bases between. The CDR3 is 16 residues long. The germline CDR1 and CDR2 sequences are MNHEY and SMNVEV (reference sequence).

This chain connects TRBV7-2 to TRBJ1-2; possible D gene TRBD1, 5 bases. The germline V gene encodes CDR1 SGHTA and CDR2 FQGNSA. Trimming took 1 base from V and 4 from J, leaving 7 bases between them. The CDR3 spans 13 residues. CDR3 DNA sequence: TGTGCCAGCAGCTTAGACAGGCGCTATGGCTACACCTTC. Protein sequence: CASSLDRRYGYTF.

This clone was observed once. J is TRBJ1-5 and V is TRBV27; 7 positions agree with TRBD1. V lost 2 bases and J lost 1; bases outside the gene matches: 8. Looked up from germline, CDR1 is MNHEY and CDR2 is SMNVEV (reference sequence). The CDR3 is 17 amino acids. The CDR3 spells CASSLNSWDRSNQPQHF. The CDR3 coding sequence is TGTGCCAGCAGTTTAAACAGTTGGGACAGAAGCAATCAGCCCCAGCATTTT.

J is TRBJ1-2 and V is TRBV11-2; D might be TRBD1 (5 bases). The V gene's germline CDR1 is SGHAT and CDR2 FQNNGV. Trimming shortened V by 5 bases and J by 2 bases, and 12 bases separated the two germline ends. The CDR3 spans 14 residues. The CDR3: CASSQGRENYGYTF. The CDR3 DNA sequence: TGTGCCAGCAGCCAGGGACGGGAAAACTATGGCTACACCTTC. The variable domain in full, completed from reference TRBV11-2 and TRBJ1-2, reads EAGVAQSPRYKIIEKRQSVAFWCNPISGHATLYWYQQILGQGPKLLIQFQNNGVVDDSQLPKDRFSAERLKGVDSTLKIQPAKLEDSAVYLCASSQGRENYGYTFGSGTRLTVV.

V is TRBV6-1 and J is TRBJ1-5; TRBD1 is a possible D gene (5 bases). CDR1 is MNHNS and CDR2 is SASEGT in the germline V gene. Trimming pared 6 bases from V and 9 bases from J, leaving 18 bases between. This CDR3 has 14 residues. The CDR3 region has the DNA TGTGCCAGCAGACCCGGGACGGAGCCTAGGCCCCAGCATTTT. Translation gives CASRPGTEPRPQHF.

The chain recombines TRBV9 with TRBJ1-2; D might be TRBD1 (5 bases). Germline V lookup: CDR1 SGDLS, CDR2 YYNGEE. Between the trimmed V and J ends, which lost 3 bases and 4 bases, there was a span of 10 bases. CDR3 length: 13 amino acids. The CDR3 loop is CASSGGVVYGYTF. CDR3 coding DNA: TGTGCCAGCAGCGGGGGGGTGGTCTATGGCTACACCTTC.

The rearrangement uses TRBV10-1 and TRBJ1-6, with a possible D match to TRBD1 (6 bases). The CDR3 length is 13 residues. Between the trimmed V and J ends, which lost 7 bases and 5 bases, there was a span of 9 bases. In germline, CDR1 is WNHNN, CDR2 SYGVQD (reference sequence). This CDR3 reads CASNRDNNSPLHF. Written as DNA, the CDR3 is TGCGCCAGCAACAGGGATAATAATTCACCCCTCCACTTT.

The rearrangement joins TRBV4-1 to TRBJ2-7; TRBD2 aligns across 7 bases. Unmatched junction bases numbered 14, after V lost 0 bases and J lost 3 bases. This CDR3 has 18 amino acids. The V gene's germline CDR1 is MGHRA and CDR2 YSYEKL. CDR3 sequence: CASSQDFGRAGLLYEQYF. The CDR3 DNA is TGCGCCAGCAGCCAAGATTTTGGGAGGGCAGGCCTCCTCTACGAGCAGTACTTC.

The chain couples TRBV28 to TRBJ1-2; no clear D gene. This CDR3 comprises 12 residues. Per the germline V gene, CDR1 is MDHEN and CDR2 is SYDVKM. V lost 4 bases and J lost 3, with 6 bases in between. The CDR3 protein is CASSSYDYGYTF. CDR3 in DNA: TGTGCCAGCAGTTCCTACGACTATGGCTACACCTTC.

The chain recombines TRBV6-4 with TRBJ2-3, with TRBD2 identical over 11 bases. Germline V lookup: CDR1 MRHNA, CDR2 SNTAGT. This CDR3 comprises 16 residues. V shed 3 bases and J 4 bases; nucleotides not matched to a gene: 6. CDR3 amino acids: CASSEGSGGAPDTQYF. DNA for the CDR3: TGTGCCAGCAGTGAGGGTAGCGGGGGGGCCCCAGATACGCAGTATTTT.

The chain links TRBV11-2 to TRBJ2-4; TRBD1 agrees at 10 bases. The germline V gene has CDR1 SGHAT and CDR2 FQNNGV. The CDR3 sequence is 15 residues long. V dropped 3 bases and J dropped 4; count of bases not matched to a gene: 3. DNA for the CDR3: TGTGCCAGCAGCTTTTTGGGACAGGGGAAAAACATTCAGTACTTC. This encodes CASSFLGQGKNIQYF.

CDR3 sequence (DNA): TGTGCCACCTCCTACTCGGGAGGGGTCGTCGGGCAGTTCTTC. Residues: CATSYSGGVVGQFF. V usage is TRBV7-2 and J usage is TRBJ2-1; 8 bases agree with TRBD2. Germline lookup yields CDR1 SGHTA and CDR2 FQGNSA. V dropped 10 bases and J dropped 12; count of bases not matched to a gene: 17. This CDR3 contains 14 residues.

The gene calls are TRBV7-6 and TRBJ1-1; D remains ambiguous. Trimming took off 1 base at V and 6 bases at J, with 6 bases between the two ends. The CDR3 has 12 amino acids. Germline V gene data show CDR1 as SGHVS and CDR2 as FNYEAQ. The CDR3 DNA is TGTGCCAGCAGCTTAGAGGCGCCTGAAGCTTTCTTT. This encodes CASSLEAPEAFF.

The gene calls are TRBV18 and TRBJ2-5; D is unclear. This CDR3 region has 13 residues. V was shortened by 1 base and J by 3 bases, with 6 bases between the two germline ends. Germline V CDR1 and CDR2: KGHSH, LQKENI. This CDR3 is CASSPRGEETQYF. CDR3 nucleotides: TGTGCCAGCTCACCACGGGGTGAAGAGACCCAGTACTTC.

V is TRBV2 and J is TRBJ1-4; D not resolved. V was clipped by 6 bases and J by 10 bases, with 18 bases between them. Per germline, CDR1 SNHLY and CDR2 FYNNEI. The CDR3 totals 14 residues. Here the CDR3 reads CASRRDEGVGKLFF. The CDR3 nucleotides read TGTGCCAGCAGAAGGGATGAAGGTGTCGGAAAACTGTTTTTT.

The CDR3 DNA sequence: TGTGCCAGCAGCGTCCGGGACCCTAACCTTGGTGATACGCAGTATTTT. This translates into CASSVRDPNLGDTQYF. The rearrangement uses TRBV9 and TRBJ2-3; D could derive from TRBD1 or TRBD2 (5 bases each). V lost 2 bases and J 6 bases, leaving 19 bases between the germline ends. The CDR3 totals 16 residues. The germline V gene encodes CDR1 SGDLS and CDR2 YYNGEE. The variable domain in full, completed from reference TRBV9 and TRBJ2-3, reads DSGVTQTPKHLITATGQRVTLRCSPRSGDLSVYWYQQSLDQGLQFLIQYYNGEERAKGNILERFSAQQFPDLHSELNLSSLELGDSALYFCASSVRDPNLGDTQYFGPGTRLTVL.